This T cell receptor (beta chain) stems from a study of T cells after yellow fever vaccination. As for the study in general: Preparing low-cell-number fractions relied on SMART-Seq v4 Ultra Low Input.

General study points: Booster sampling recovered most clones from primary vaccination (roughly 96% CD4, around 88% CD8). There was a possibility that FACS-sorted repertoires contained abundant clonotypes contaminating from the bulk population.

CDR3 length: 14 amino acids. V lost 6 bases and J lost 3; bases outside the gene matches: 4. This clonotype has a count of ten or more. What it binds is not known. By 5'RACE template switching, TCR cDNA was produced, with a universal primer site and UMIs added in the process. TCRdb used MiXCR to reprocess the 5' RACE reads, holding one entry per CDR3 protein. The table lists over 300,000 distinct CDR3 sequences, 3% to 4.5% of them singletons. This TCR was recovered from a man aged 18 to 30 who received the YFV17D yellow fever vaccine. The material was PBMCs, obtained on the day of the yellow fever booster vaccination. The V and J genes are TRBV12-3 or TRBV12-4 and TRBJ1-4; TRBD1 agrees at 7 bases. CDR3 nucleotide sequence: TGTGCCAGCAGACAGGGGAATGCTAATGAAAAACTGTTTTTT. Its translation: CASRQGNANEKLFF.